Shown below are 15 T cell receptor beta chains from a single sample sequenced in a study of blood T cell repertoires in COVID-19. The protocol was immunoSEQ multiplex PCR, while the TCRdb copy is restricted to in-frame clones and leaves out a portion. The sample shows about 330,000 clones, about 89% of them seen only once. The sequenced sample consisted of PBMCs or T cells enriched from blood (not recorded which). The source is a woman aged 30 to 39 who had recovered from COVID-19.

J is TRBJ1-1 and V is TRBV12-5; possible D gene TRBD1, 5 bases. The germline V gene encodes CDR1 LGHNT and CDR2 FRNRAP. Trimming took 7 bases from V and 1 from J, leaving 7 bases between them. The CDR3 loop spans 12 amino acids. CDR3 sequence (DNA): TGTGCTAGTGCCGGGGGGAACACTGAAGCTTTCTTT. Translation: CASAGGNTEAFF.

This clone was counted only a few times. The genes are TRBV19 and TRBJ2-5; 8 nucleotides line up with TRBD2. With V trimmed by 3 bases and J by 5 bases, 5 bases remained unmatched. CDR1 and CDR2 from the germline V gene are LNHDA and SQIVND (reference sequence). The CDR3 consists of 14 residues. The CDR3 loop reads CASSMGTSPETQYF. The CDR3 DNA reads as TGTGCCAGTAGTATGGGGACTAGTCCCGAGACCCAGTACTTC.

Of note for this clone: The same CDR3 also results from other DNA sequences found in this sample. The chain combines TRBV29-1 with TRBJ1-1; perhaps TRBD1 as D (6 bases). The CDR3 runs to 13 residues. The V end was cut by 3 bases, the J end by 3 bases, with 11 bases between. Germline CDR1 reads SQVTM; CDR2 reads ANQGSEA. The CDR3 nucleotides are TGCAGCGTTGACGAGACAGGAGACACTGAAGCTTTCTTT. As protein: CSVDETGDTEAFF.

V and J are TRBV13 and TRBJ1-3; D is uncertain. Per the germline V gene, CDR1 is PRHDT and CDR2 is FYEKMQ (reference sequence). The V end was cut by 5 bases, the J end by 3 bases, with 17 bases between. The CDR3 sequence is 16 residues long. Written as DNA, the CDR3 is TGTGCCAGCAGCCCACGACTAGGAGGTCTTGGAAACACCATATATTTT. It codes for CASSPRLGGLGNTIYF.

This chain joins TRBV5-6 and TRBJ1-2; TRBD1 aligns across 10 bases. Germline trimming cut 2 bases from V and 4 bases from J; bases unmatched to any gene: 2. This CDR3 contains 14 residues. Germline V gene data show CDR1 as SGHDT and CDR2 as YYEEEE. CDR3 nucleotide sequence: TGTGCCAGCAGCTTAAGGACAGGGGGCTATGGCTACACCTTC. Translated: CASSLRTGGYGYTF.

The chain employs TRBV6-1 and TRBJ1-5; the D is unclear. Per germline, CDR1 MNHNS and CDR2 SASEGT. The CDR3 runs 12 residues. Trimming left V 5 bases short and J 7 bases short, with 9 bases between. The CDR3 here is CASSSGGQPQHF. Written as DNA, the CDR3 is TGTGCCAGCAGTTCTGGAGGGCAGCCCCAGCATTTT.

The chain links TRBV10-3 to TRBJ1-1, with D unresolved. This CDR3 is 10 amino acids long. Trimming removed 11 bases from V and 7 bases from J, with 11 bases in between. In germline, CDR1 is ENHRY, CDR2 SYGVKD. CDR3 bases: TGTGCCGGTAGCCTCCGTGAAGCTTTCTTT. It encodes CAGSLREAFF.

This chain connects TRBV5-1 to TRBJ2-3; maybe TRBD1 (7 bases). There are 15 residues in the CDR3. Germline V CDR1 and CDR2: SGHRS, YFSETQ. V was clipped by 4 bases and J by 0 bases, with 12 bases between them. Here the CDR3 reads CASSAGGSSTDTQYF. CDR3 DNA sequence: TGCGCCAGCAGCGCAGGGGGGTCTAGCACAGATACGCAGTATTTT.

The rearrangement uses TRBV7-2 and TRBJ1-5; D is unclear. Trimming removed 8 bases at V and 0 bases at J, with 5 bases between. Germline loops: CDR1 SGHTA, CDR2 FQGNSA. The CDR3 is made up of 12 amino acids. The CDR3 DNA reads as TGTGCCAGCGGCAATAGCAATCAGCCCCAGCATTTT. Protein sequence: CASGNSNQPQHF.

CDR3 in amino acids: CASSLTPLGRANEQYF. The CDR3 bases are TGTGCCAGCAGCTTAACTCCCCTTGGCAGGGCTAACGAGCAGTACTTC. The chain is built from TRBV28 and TRBJ2-7, with TRBD1 as a possible D gene (5 bases). The CDR3 sequence is 16 residues long. The V gene lost 6 bases and the J gene lost 5 bases, with 23 bases spanning the gap. CDR1 MDHEN and CDR2 SYDVKM come from the germline V gene. The full variable domain, with the rest looked up from reference TRBV28 and TRBJ2-7, is DVKVTQSSRYLVKRTGEKVFLECVQDMDHENMFWYRQDPGLGLRLIYFSYDVKMKEKGDIPEGYSVSREKKERFSLILESASTNQTSMYLCASSLTPLGRANEQYFGPGTRLTVT.

This chain links TRBV28 with TRBJ1-2; maybe TRBD1 (5 bases). The CDR3 length is 14 residues. Trimming took off 4 bases at V and 1 base at J, with 10 bases between the two ends. CDR1 is MDHEN and CDR2 is SYDVKM in the germline V gene. For the CDR3, the DNA is TGTGCCAGCAGTTGGGGGGAGGTTAACTATGGCTACACCTTC. Residues: CASSWGEVNYGYTF.

A few counts support this clone. V gene TRBV6-4 combines with J gene TRBJ1-2; 7 positions match TRBD1. The V gene's germline CDR1 is MRHNA and CDR2 SNTAGT. The V gene end was trimmed by 2 bases and the J gene end by 6 bases; junction bases not matched to a gene: 9. This CDR3 comprises 15 residues. This CDR3 is CASSDTGQAWDGYTF. In DNA form, the CDR3 reads TGTGCCAGCAGTGACACTGGACAGGCCTGGGATGGCTACACCTTC.

The J gene is TRBJ2-5, the V gene TRBV25-1, with 9 bases lining up with TRBD1. Germline CDR1 is MGHDK and CDR2 is SYGVNS. The CDR3 is 14 residues long. V lost 6 bases and J lost 7; bases outside the gene matches: 9. CDR3 sequence: CASREGQGFRTQYF. DNA of the CDR3: TGTGCCAGCAGGGAAGGACAGGGGTTTCGGACCCAGTACTTC.

The chain is built from TRBV5-6 and TRBJ1-6; 7 bases are a match to TRBD1. J was trimmed by 6 bases and V by 3 bases; bases with no gene match: 6. From germline, CDR1 is SGHDT and CDR2 YYEEEE. The CDR3 sequence is 15 residues long. CDR3 in DNA: TGTGCCAGCAGCTGGGTACAGGGGTTTAATTCACCCCTCCACTTT. Its translation is CASSWVQGFNSPLHF.

Only one count was recorded for this clone. The V gene is TRBV23-1, the J gene TRBJ2-3; D gene ambiguous. TRBV23-1 is treated as an ORF (open reading frame) with a function not yet certain. V shed 6 bases and J shed 6 bases, with 16 bases lying between them. The CDR3 is 14 amino acids. The DNA for the CDR3 is TGCGCCAGCAGCCTACCTATATCGAGGGATACGCAGTATTTT. This sequence encodes CASSLPISRDTQYF.